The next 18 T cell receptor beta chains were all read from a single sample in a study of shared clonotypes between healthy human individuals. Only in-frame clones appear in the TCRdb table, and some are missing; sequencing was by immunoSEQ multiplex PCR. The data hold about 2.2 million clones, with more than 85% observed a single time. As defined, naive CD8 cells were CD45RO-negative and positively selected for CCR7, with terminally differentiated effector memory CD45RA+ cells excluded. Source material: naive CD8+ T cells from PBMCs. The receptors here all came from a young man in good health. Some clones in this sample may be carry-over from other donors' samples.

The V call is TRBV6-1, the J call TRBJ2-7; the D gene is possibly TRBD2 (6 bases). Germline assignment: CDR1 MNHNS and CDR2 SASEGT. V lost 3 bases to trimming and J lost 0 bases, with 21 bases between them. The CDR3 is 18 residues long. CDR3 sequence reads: CASSEMVRRDGPSYEQYF. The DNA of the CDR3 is TGTGCCAGCAGTGAGATGGTCCGGAGGGACGGACCCTCCTACGAGCAGTACTTC.

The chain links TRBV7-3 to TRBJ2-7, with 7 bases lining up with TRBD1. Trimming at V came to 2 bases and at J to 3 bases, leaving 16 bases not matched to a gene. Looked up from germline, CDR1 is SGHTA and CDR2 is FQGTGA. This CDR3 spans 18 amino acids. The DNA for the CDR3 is TGTGCCAGCAGCTTATACTTCAAACAGGGGTTGGGAATCTACGAGCAGTACTTC. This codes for CASSLYFKQGLGIYEQYF.

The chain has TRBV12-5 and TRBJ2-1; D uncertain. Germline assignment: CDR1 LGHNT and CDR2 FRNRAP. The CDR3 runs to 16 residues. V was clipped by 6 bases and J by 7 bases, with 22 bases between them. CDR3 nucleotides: TGTGCTAGTGGGACGGACCAGGTACCTAACCTTAATGAGCAGTTCTTC. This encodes CASGTDQVPNLNEQFF.

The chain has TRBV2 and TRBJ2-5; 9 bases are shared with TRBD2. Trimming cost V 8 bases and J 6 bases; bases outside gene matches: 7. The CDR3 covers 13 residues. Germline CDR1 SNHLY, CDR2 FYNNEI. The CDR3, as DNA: TGTGCCAGCGGCAATAGCGGGAGAAAGACCCAGTACTTC. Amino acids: CASGNSGRKTQYF. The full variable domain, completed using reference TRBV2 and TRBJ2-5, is EPEVTQTPSHQVTQMGQEVILRCVPISNHLYFYWYRQILGQKVEFLVSFYNNEISEKSEIFDDQFSVERPDGSNFTLKIRSTKLEDSAMYFCASGNSGRKTQYFGPGTRLLVL.

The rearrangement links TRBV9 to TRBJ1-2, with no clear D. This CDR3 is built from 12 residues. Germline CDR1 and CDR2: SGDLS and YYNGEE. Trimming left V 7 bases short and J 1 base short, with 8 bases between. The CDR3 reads CASEGLNYGYTF. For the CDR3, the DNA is TGTGCCAGCGAGGGCCTTAACTATGGCTACACCTTC.

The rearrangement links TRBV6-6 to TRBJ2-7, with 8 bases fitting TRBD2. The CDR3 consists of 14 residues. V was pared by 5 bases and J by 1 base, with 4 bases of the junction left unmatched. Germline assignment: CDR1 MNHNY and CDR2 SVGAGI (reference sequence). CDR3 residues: CASSLTSGSYEQYF. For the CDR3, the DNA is TGTGCCAGCAGTCTCACTAGCGGATCCTACGAGCAGTACTTC.

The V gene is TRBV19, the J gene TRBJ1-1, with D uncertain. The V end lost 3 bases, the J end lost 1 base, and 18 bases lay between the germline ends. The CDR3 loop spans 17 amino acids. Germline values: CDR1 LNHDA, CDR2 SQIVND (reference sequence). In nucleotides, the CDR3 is TGTGCCAGTAGTATTAGGCAGGTGATGTCGAAGAACACTGAAGCTTTCTTT. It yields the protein CASSIRQVMSKNTEAFF.

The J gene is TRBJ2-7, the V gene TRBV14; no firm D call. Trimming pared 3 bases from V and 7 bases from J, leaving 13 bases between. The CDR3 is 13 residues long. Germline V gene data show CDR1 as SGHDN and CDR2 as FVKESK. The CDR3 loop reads CASSHLPRTEQYF. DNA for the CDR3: TGTGCCAGCAGCCACCTTCCTCGGACGGAGCAGTACTTC.

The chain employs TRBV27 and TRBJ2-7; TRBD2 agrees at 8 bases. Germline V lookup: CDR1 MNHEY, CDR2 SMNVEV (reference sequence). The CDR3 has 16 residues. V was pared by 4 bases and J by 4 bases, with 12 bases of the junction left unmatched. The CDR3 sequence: CASSSKPGLGAYEQYF. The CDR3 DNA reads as TGTGCCAGCAGTTCTAAACCGGGACTAGGAGCTTACGAGCAGTACTTC.

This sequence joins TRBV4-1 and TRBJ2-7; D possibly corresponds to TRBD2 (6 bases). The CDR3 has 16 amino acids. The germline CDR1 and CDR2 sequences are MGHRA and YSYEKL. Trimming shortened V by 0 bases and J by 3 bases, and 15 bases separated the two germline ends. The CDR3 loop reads CASSQEGAGRDYEQYF. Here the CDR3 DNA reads TGCGCCAGCAGCCAAGAAGGGGCCGGGCGGGACTACGAGCAGTACTTC.

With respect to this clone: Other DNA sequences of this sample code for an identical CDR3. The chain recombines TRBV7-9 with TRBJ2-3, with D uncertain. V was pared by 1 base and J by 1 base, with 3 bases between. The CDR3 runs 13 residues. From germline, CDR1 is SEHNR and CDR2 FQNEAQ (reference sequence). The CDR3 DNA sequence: TGTGCCAGCAGCTTAGGGGGCACAGATACGCAGTATTTT. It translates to CASSLGGTDTQYF.

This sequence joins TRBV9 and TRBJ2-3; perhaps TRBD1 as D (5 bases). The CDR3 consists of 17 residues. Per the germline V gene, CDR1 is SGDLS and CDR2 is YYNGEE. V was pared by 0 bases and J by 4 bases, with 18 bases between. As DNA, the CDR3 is TGTGCCAGCAGCGTAGCTTTCGGAACAGGTTATTCAGATACGCAGTATTTT. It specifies CASSVAFGTGYSDTQYF.

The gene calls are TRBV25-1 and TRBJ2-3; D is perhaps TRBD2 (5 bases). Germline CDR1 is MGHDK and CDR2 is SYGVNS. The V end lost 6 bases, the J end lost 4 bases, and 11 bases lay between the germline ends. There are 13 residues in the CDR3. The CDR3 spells CASREEEADTQYF. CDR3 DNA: TGTGCCAGCAGGGAGGAAGAGGCAGATACGCAGTATTTT.

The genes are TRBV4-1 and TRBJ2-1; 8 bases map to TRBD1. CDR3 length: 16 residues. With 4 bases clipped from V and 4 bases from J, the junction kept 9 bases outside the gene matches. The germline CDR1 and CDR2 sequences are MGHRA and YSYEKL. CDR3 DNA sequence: TGCGCCAGCAGCCCACAGGGGGACTCTATGTACAATGAGCAGTTCTTC. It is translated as CASSPQGDSMYNEQFF.

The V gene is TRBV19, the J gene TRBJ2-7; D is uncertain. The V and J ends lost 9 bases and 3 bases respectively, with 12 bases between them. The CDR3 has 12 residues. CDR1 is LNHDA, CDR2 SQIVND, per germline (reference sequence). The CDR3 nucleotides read TGTGCCAGCCACGACACCTTCTACGAGCAGTACTTC. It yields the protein CASHDTFYEQYF. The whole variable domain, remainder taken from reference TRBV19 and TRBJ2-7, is DGGITQSPKYLFRKEGQNVTLSCEQNLNHDAMYWYRQDPGQGLRLIYYSQIVNDFQKGDIAEGYSVSREKKESFPLTVTSAQKNPTAFYLCASHDTFYEQYFGPGTRLTVT.

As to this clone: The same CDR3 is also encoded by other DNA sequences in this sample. The chain's CDR3 is CASSYSGTGDEQYF. The CDR3 DNA reads as TGTGCCAGCAGTTATTCCGGGACAGGGGACGAGCAGTACTTC. The chain employs TRBV6-5 and TRBJ2-7, with TRBD1 identical over 10 bases. The CDR3 is 14 residues long. Germline CDR1 is MNHEY and CDR2 is SVGAGI. With V trimmed by 3 bases and J by 5 bases, 4 bases remained unmatched.

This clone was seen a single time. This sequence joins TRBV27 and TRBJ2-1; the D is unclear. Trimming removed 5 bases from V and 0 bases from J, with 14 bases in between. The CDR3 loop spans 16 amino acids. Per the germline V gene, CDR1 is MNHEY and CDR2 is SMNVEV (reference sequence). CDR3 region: CASSPPDWSSYNEQFF. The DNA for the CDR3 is TGTGCCAGCAGTCCCCCAGATTGGAGCTCCTACAATGAGCAGTTCTTC.

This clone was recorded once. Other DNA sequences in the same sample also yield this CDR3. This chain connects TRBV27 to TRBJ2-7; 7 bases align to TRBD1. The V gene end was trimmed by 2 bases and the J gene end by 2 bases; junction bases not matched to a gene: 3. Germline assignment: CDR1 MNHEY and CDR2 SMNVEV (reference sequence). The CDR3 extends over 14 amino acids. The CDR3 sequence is CASSLRQGPYEQYF. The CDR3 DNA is TGTGCCAGCAGTTTACGACAGGGTCCCTACGAGCAGTACTTC.